A selection of T cell receptor beta chains follows, all from one sample in a study of CD8 T cells in Susac syndrome. TCRdb re-derived calls from the immunoSEQ multiplex PCR reads in MiXCR, one entry per CDR3 protein. The sample shows about 73,000 distinct CDR3 sequences, about 95% of them seen only once. Input material: CD8+ T cells from PBMCs. These receptors originate from a human donor with multiple sclerosis. Each CDR3 is given with its conserved first and last residue. The D gene is left open where the match is weak. Rows give clone size only sometimes, using once, few, many, or a class for an expanded clone.

v_gene	j_gene	abundance	d_gene	CDR3nt	CDR3aa
TRBV2	TRBJ1-5	NA	NA	TGTGCCAGCAGTGAAGACACAGGGTATAGCAATCAGCCCCAGCATTTT	CASSEDTGYSNQPQHF
TRBV29-1	TRBJ2-7	NA	TRBD1	TGCAGCGTTCAGGGGGCGGATAGCTACGAGCAGTACTTC	CSVQGADSYEQYF
TRBV6-5	TRBJ2-7	NA	TRBD1	TGTGCCAGCAGTTCTGGACAGGGGACCTACGAGCAGTACTTC	CASSSGQGTYEQYF
TRBV29-1	TRBJ2-7	NA	TRBD1	TGCAGCGTAATTAGGACAGGTACCTACGAGCAGTACTTC	CSVIRTGTYEQYF
TRBV14	TRBJ2-1	NA	NA	TGTGCCAGCAGCCAATCAAAGGGGGGCTACAATGAGCAGTTCTTC	CASSQSKGGYNEQFF
TRBV30	TRBJ2-2	NA	TRBD1	TGTGCCTGGAGTGAGGACAGGGGAGGTGGCGGGGAGCTGTTTTTT	CAWSEDRGGGGELFF
TRBV9	TRBJ2-3	NA	NA	TGTGCCAGCAGCGTGAAGGGATCCACAGATACGCAGTATTTT	CASSVKGSTDTQYF
TRBV7-9	TRBJ2-7	NA	NA	TGTGCCAGCAGCCCCCTCACTAGTTCGCCTTACGAGCAGTACTTC	CASSPLTSSPYEQYF
TRBV29-1	TRBJ2-2	NA	TRBD2	TGCAGCGTTGAACTCCCAAGGGGGACTAGCGGGAGCGCCGGGGAGCTGTTTTTT	CSVELPRGTSGSAGELFF
TRBV9	TRBJ2-5	NA	TRBD1	TGTGCCAGCAGCGACCGGACAGGCTTGACCCAGTACTTC	CASSDRTGLTQYF
TRBV18	TRBJ2-5	NA	TRBD1	TGTGCCAGCTCACCCGAGGGGGCGGAGACCCAGTACTTC	CASSPEGAETQYF
TRBV6-5	TRBJ2-1	NA	TRBD1	TGTGCCAGCAGTTACTCCGGGGGACAGGGCGTCAATGAGCAGTTCTTC	CASSYSGGQGVNEQFF
TRBV7-9	TRBJ1-6	NA	NA	TGTGCCAGCAGCTTAGTTGGGGCAGGGTCACCCCTCCACTTT	CASSLVGAGSPLHF
TRBV12-3/TRBV12-4	TRBJ2-2	NA	NA	TGTGCCAGCAGTGTCGGGGCTTCGAACACCGGGGAGCTGTTTTTT	CASSVGASNTGELFF
TRBV5-6	TRBJ2-1	NA	NA	TGTGCCAGCAGCTCCCCCGGGGGATACAATGAGCAGTTCTTC	CASSSPGGYNEQFF
TRBV3-1	TRBJ2-5	NA	TRBD2	TGTGCCAGCAGCCCCCAGGGACTAGCGGGGGGGCCAGGGGAAGAGACCCAGTACTTC	CASSPQGLAGGPGEETQYF
TRBV7-2	TRBJ1-1	NA	NA	TGTGCCAGCAGCTTCCAGGGAATGTTTACTGAAGCTTTCTTT	CASSFQGMFTEAFF
TRBV2	TRBJ2-7	NA	TRBD1	TGTGCCAGCGCCGGGGGGACTCCGGGACAGGGAATTTCTGGCTTC	CASAGGTPGQGISGF
TRBV7-2	TRBJ2-1	NA	NA	TGTGCCAGCAGCCGGAGCTCCTACAATGAGCAGTTCTTC	CASSRSSYNEQFF
TRBV30	TRBJ2-7	NA	NA	TGTGCCTGGATGGGGGTTTCCTACGAGCAGTACTTC	CAWMGVSYEQYF
TRBV29-1	TRBJ1-2	NA	TRBD1	TGCAGCGTTATCCAGGGGGCAAAGGGCTACACCTTC	CSVIQGAKGYTF
TRBV27	TRBJ1-3	NA	NA	TGTGCCAGCTTTTTAGACGGAAACACCATATATTTT	CASFLDGNTIYF
TRBV3-1	TRBJ2-4	NA	NA	TGTGCCAGCAGCCATACCGGGACTGAGGTGGGGGGAAACATTCAGTACTTC	CASSHTGTEVGGNIQYF
TRBV19	TRBJ2-2	NA	TRBD1	TGTGCCACCTCGAACAGGGGGACCGGGGAGCTGTTTTTT	CATSNRGTGELFF
TRBV6-1	TRBJ2-3	NA	NA	TGTGCCAGCAGTCAAGCCTCGGGGCTTCCCAGTGACACGCAGTATTTT	CASSQASGLPSDTQYF
TRBV13	TRBJ2-7	NA	TRBD2	TGTGCCAGCAGCTCCCTAGCGGGTGGCTCCTACGAGCAGTACTTC	CASSSLAGGSYEQYF
TRBV7-2	TRBJ2-1	NA	NA	TGTGCCAGCAGCTTTCATTACTCTGGGAAGAATGAGCAGTTCTTC	CASSFHYSGKNEQFF
TRBV30	TRBJ2-7	NA	NA	TGTGCCTGGAGTAGGACTACCGGTCGCGAGCAGTACTTC	CAWSRTTGREQYF
TRBV7-9	TRBJ1-5	NA	NA	TGTGCCAGCAGCTTAGGGGGATTATCACAGCCCCAGCATTTT	CASSLGGLSQPQHF
TRBV6-1	TRBJ2-7	NA	NA	TGTGCGACGAAAAACAGGGACGAGCAGTACTTC	CATKNRDEQYF
TRBV19	TRBJ1-1	NA	NA	TGTGCCAGTAGTATAGATCCACTGGGGGACCGGAACACTGAAGCTTTCTTT	CASSIDPLGDRNTEAFF
TRBV27	TRBJ2-7	NA	TRBD1	TGTGCCAGCAGTTCTCTGACAGGGGTTATCTACGAGCAGTACTTC	CASSSLTGVIYEQYF
TRBV27	TRBJ1-2	NA	NA	TGTGCCAGCAGTTTCGCCGATAGGGGTGGCTACACCTTC	CASSFADRGGYTF
TRBV9	TRBJ2-1	NA	TRBD1	TGTGCCAGCAGCAGCTCCGGGACAGCCTACAATGAGCAGTTCTTC	CASSSSGTAYNEQFF
TRBV5-4	TRBJ1-2	NA	TRBD1	TGTGCCAGCAGCTTGGACAGGGGGCCTAACTATGGCTACACCTTC	CASSLDRGPNYGYTF
TRBV2	TRBJ1-6	NA	NA	TGTGCCAGCAGTACCAGGCGATCTGACCCCTCAAACTATTCACCCCTCCACTTT	CASSTRRSDPSNYSPLHF
TRBV9	TRBJ2-2	NA	TRBD1	TGTGCCAGCAGCGAGGTAGACAGGGCAGGCAACACCGGGGAGCTGTTTTTT	CASSEVDRAGNTGELFF
TRBV6-6	TRBJ2-5	NA	TRBD2	TGTGCCAGCAGAAAAAAGGGGCGGGAGAAAGAGACCCAGTACTTC	CASRKKGREKETQYF
TRBV10-2	TRBJ2-7	NA	TRBD2	TGCGCCGGACAAGCGGGAGGGCTCTACGAGCAGTACTTC	CAGQAGGLYEQYF
TRBV7-9	TRBJ2-7	NA	NA	TGTGCCAGCAGCTTAGACAGGGTAGGGTACGAGCAGTACTTC	CASSLDRVGYEQYF
TRBV7-9	TRBJ1-2	once	NA	TGTGCCAGCTTTGTCGGTGGCTACACCTTC	CASFVGGYTF
TRBV25-1	TRBJ1-2	NA	NA	TGTGCCAGCAGTGCCTCGGCATTGGGCTATGGCTACACCTTC	CASSASALGYGYTF
TRBV7-9	TRBJ1-2	NA	TRBD1	TGTGCCAGCAGCGCCCTACGAAGGAGGGGGCATGGCTACACCTTC	CASSALRRRGHGYTF
TRBV4-3	TRBJ2-7	NA	NA	TGCGCCAGCAGCCCCCGGACATTCTACGAGCAGTACTTC	CASSPRTFYEQYF
TRBV27	TRBJ1-1	NA	NA	TGTGCCAGCGGAAAGGCAGTGTACACTGAAGCTTTCTTT	CASGKAVYTEAFF
TRBV7-8	TRBJ1-1	NA	NA	TGTGCCAGCAGCTTGGGCCTTAGGGGGGTATTCTTTGGGGCTTTCTTT	CASSLGLRGVFFGAFF
TRBV7-9	TRBJ1-5	NA	TRBD1	TGTGCCAGCAGCTTAGGAAAGGACAGGGAGAATCCTAGCAATCAGCCCCAGCATTTT	CASSLGKDRENPSNQPQHF
TRBV4-2	TRBJ2-2	NA	NA	TGTGCCAGCAGCTTTAGCGGCGGCACCGGGGAGCTGTTTTTT	CASSFSGGTGELFF
TRBV13	TRBJ1-5	NA	NA	TGTGCCAGCAGTTTTGGTCCCCGAAGTAAGGGCAATCAGCCCCAGCATTTT	CASSFGPRSKGNQPQHF